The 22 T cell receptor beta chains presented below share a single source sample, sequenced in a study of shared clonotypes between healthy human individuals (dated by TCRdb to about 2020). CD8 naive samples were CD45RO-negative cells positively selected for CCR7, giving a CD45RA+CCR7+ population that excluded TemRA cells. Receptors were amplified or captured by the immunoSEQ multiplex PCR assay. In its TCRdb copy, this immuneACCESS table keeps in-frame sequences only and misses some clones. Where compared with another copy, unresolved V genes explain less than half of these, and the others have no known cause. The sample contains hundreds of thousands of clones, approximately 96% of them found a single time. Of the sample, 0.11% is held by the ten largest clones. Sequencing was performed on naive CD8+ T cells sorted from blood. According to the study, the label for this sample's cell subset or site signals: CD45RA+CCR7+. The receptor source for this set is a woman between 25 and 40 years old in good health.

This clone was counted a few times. In nucleotides, the CDR3 is TGTGCCAGCAGACCGACGGTGAACACTGAAGCTTTCTTT. This codes for CASRPTVNTEAFF. The V gene is TRBV6-5, the J gene TRBJ1-1; D remains ambiguous. CDR1 is MNHEY, CDR2 SVGAGI, per germline. Trimming pared 6 bases from V and 0 bases from J, leaving 8 bases between. The CDR3 is made up of 13 amino acids.

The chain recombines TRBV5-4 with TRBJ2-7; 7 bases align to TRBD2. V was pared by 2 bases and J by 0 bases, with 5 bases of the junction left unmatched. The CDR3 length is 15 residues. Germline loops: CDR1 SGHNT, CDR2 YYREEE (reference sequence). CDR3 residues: CASSLVGGVSYEQYF. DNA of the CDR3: TGTGCCAGCAGCTTAGTGGGAGGGGTCTCCTACGAGCAGTACTTC.

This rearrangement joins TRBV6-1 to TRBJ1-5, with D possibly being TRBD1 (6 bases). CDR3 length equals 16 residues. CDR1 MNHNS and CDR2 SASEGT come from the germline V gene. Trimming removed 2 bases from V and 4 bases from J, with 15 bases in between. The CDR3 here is CASSELRGPNNQPQHF. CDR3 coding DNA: TGTGCCAGCAGTGAATTGCGGGGGCCCAATAATCAGCCCCAGCATTTT.

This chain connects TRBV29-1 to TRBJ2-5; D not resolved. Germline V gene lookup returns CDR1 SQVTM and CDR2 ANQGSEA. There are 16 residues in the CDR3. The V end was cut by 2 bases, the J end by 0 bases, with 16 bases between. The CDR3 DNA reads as TGCAGCGTTGAATGGCCGAGTCCCTTGAACCAAGAGACCCAGTACTTC. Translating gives CSVEWPSPLNQETQYF.

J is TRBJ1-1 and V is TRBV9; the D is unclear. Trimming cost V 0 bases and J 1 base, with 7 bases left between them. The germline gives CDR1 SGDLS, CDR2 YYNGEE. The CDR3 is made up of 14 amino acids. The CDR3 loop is CASSVGGPNTEAFF. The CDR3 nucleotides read TGTGCCAGCAGCGTAGGCGGTCCGAACACTGAAGCTTTCTTT.

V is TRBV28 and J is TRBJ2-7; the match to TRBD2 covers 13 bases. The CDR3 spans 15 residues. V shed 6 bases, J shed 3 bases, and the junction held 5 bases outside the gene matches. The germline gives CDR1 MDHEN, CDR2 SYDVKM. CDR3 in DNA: TGTGCCAGCAGAAGGACTAGCGGGAGTGGCTACGAGCAGTACTTC. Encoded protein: CASRRTSGSGYEQYF.

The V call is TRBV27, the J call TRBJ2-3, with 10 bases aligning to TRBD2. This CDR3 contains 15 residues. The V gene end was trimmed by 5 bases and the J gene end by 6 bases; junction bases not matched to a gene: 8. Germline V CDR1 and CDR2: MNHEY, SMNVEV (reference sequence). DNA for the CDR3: TGTGCCAGCAGTATGTCTAGCGGGAGTTTCGATACGCAGTATTTT. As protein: CASSMSSGSFDTQYF.

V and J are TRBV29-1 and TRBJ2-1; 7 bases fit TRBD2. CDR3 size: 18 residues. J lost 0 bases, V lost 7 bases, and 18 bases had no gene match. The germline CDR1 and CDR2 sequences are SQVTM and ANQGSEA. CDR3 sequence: CSGGQRDLVPSSYNEQFF. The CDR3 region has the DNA TGCAGCGGGGGTCAGCGGGATTTAGTGCCAAGCTCCTACAATGAGCAGTTCTTC.

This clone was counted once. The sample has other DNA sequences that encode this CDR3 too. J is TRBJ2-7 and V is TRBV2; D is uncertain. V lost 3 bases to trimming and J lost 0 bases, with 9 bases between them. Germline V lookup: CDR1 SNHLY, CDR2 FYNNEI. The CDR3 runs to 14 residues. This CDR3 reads CASSETGSSYEQYF. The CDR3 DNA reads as TGTGCCAGCAGTGAGACTGGTAGCTCCTACGAGCAGTACTTC.

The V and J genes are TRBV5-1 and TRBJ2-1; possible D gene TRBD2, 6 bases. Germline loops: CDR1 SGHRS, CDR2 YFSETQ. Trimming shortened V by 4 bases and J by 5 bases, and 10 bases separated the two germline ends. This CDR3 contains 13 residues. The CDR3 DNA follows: TGCGCCAGCAGCCTGGGACTCAACAATGAGCAGTTCTTC. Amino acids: CASSLGLNNEQFF.

CDR3: CASSPEGSPANTGELFF. Here the CDR3 DNA reads TGTGCCAGCAGCCCCGAGGGGTCTCCCGCGAACACCGGGGAGCTGTTTTTT. The chain has TRBV7-2 and TRBJ2-2, with D tentatively TRBD1 or TRBD2 (5 bases each). The V gene's germline CDR1 is SGHTA and CDR2 FQGNSA. The CDR3 loop spans 17 amino acids. V lost 5 bases to trimming and J lost 0 bases, with 16 bases between them.

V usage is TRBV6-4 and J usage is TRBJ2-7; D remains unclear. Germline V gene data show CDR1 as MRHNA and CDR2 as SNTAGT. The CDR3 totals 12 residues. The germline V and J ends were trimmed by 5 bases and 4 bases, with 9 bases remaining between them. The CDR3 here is CASSPDGYEQYF. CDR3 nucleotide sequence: TGTGCCAGCAGTCCTGACGGTTACGAGCAGTACTTC.

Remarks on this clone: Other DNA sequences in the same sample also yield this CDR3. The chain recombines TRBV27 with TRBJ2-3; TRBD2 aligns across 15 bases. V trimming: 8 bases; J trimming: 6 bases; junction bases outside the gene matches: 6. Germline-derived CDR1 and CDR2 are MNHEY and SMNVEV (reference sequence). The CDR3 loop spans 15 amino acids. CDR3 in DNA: TGTGCCAGCTCTAGAGGGACTAGCGGGAGGGATACGCAGTATTTT. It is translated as CASSRGTSGRDTQYF.

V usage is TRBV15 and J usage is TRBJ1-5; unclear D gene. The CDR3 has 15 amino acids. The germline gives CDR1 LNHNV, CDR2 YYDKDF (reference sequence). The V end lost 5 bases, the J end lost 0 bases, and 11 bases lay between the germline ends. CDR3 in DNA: TGTGCCACCAGCGAGGAGGATTATAGCAATCAGCCCCAGCATTTT. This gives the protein CATSEEDYSNQPQHF.

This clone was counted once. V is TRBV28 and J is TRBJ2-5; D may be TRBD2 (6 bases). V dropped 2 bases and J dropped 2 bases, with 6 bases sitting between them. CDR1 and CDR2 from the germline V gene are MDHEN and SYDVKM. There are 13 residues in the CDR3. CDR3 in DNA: TGTGCCAGCAGTTTAGGGACTCAAGAGACCCAGTACTTC. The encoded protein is CASSLGTQETQYF.

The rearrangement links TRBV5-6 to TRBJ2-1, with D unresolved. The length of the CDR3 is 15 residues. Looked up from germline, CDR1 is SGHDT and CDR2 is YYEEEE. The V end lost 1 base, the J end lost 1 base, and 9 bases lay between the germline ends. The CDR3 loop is CASSLTVVSYNEQFF. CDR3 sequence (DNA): TGTGCCAGCAGCTTGACTGTTGTTTCCTACAATGAGCAGTTCTTC.

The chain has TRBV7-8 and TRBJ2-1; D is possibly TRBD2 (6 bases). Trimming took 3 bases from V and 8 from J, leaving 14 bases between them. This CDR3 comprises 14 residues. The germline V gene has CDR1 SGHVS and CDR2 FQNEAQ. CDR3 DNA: TGTGCCAGCAGCTTGTTACCCAGGGAGGATGAGCAGTTCTTC. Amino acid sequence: CASSLLPREDEQFF.

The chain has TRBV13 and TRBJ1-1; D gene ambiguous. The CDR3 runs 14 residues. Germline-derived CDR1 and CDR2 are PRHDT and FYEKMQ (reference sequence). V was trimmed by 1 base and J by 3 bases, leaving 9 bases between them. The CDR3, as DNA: TGTGCCAGCAGCTTAGCTGGCGGAGACACTGAAGCTTTCTTT. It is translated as CASSLAGGDTEAFF.

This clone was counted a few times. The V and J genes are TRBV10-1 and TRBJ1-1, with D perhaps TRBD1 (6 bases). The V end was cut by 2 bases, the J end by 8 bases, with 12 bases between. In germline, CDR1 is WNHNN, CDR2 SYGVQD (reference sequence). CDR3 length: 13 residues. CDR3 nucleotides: TGCGCCAGCAGTGAGCCGAACGGGGGCGAAGCTTTCTTT. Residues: CASSEPNGGEAFF.

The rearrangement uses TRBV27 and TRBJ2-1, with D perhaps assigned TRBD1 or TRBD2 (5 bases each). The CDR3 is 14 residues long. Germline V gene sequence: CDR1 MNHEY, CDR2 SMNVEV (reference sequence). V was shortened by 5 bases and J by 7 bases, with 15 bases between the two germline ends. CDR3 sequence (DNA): TGTGCCAGCAGTCCCGGGACCACCTTTAATGAGCAGTTCTTC. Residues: CASSPGTTFNEQFF.

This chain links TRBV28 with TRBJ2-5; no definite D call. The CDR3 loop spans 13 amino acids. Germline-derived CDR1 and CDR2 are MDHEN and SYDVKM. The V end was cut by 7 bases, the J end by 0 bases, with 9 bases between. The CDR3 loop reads CASKLTNQETQYF. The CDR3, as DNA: TGTGCCAGCAAACTTACAAACCAAGAGACCCAGTACTTC.

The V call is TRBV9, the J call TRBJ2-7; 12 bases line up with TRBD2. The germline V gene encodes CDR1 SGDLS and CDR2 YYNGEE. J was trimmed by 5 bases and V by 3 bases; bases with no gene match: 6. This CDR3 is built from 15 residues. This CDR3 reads CASSASSGRVNEQYF. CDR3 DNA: TGTGCCAGCAGCGCGTCTAGCGGGAGGGTGAACGAGCAGTACTTC.